Presented here are 16 T cell receptor beta chains from one specimen sequenced in a study of T cell changes during pregnancy in multiple sclerosis. The assay was immunoSEQ multiplex PCR, and TCRdb's table has in-frame clones only and misses some. The sample records approximately 58,000 clones, roughly 90% being singletons. Sequences were derived from CD4+ T cells from peripheral blood mononuclear cells, sampled after pregnancy. The source is a female donor in good health, enrolled as a control in a pregnancy study.

The DNA for the CDR3 is TGTGCCAGCTCACCAGGGGCGGACTATGGCTACACCTTC. Translation: CASSPGADYGYTF. The J gene is TRBJ1-2, the V gene TRBV18; tentatively, D is TRBD1 (5 bases). The CDR3 length is 13 residues. Germline CDR1 reads KGHSH; CDR2 reads LQKENI. Trimming shortened V by 2 bases and J by 3 bases, and 7 bases separated the two germline ends.

In this sample, this clone turned up once. J is TRBJ1-1 and V is TRBV11-2; 7 nucleotides agree with TRBD1. Germline CDR1 SGHAT, CDR2 FQNNGV. V dropped 3 bases and J dropped 7; count of bases not matched to a gene: 5. The CDR3 is 13 residues long. Here the CDR3 DNA reads TGTGCCAGCAGCTTGGGGACAGACATTGAAGCTTTCTTT. Protein product: CASSLGTDIEAFF.

The DNA of the CDR3 is TGTGCCAGCAGTGAAAGCGGGGTGACAGATACGCAGTATTTT. Translating it yields CASSESGVTDTQYF. This chain links TRBV2 with TRBJ2-3; TRBD2 aligns across 7 bases. CDR3 length equals 14 residues. Trimming took 2 bases from V and 3 from J; bases not matched to a gene: 2. Germline V gene lookup returns CDR1 SNHLY and CDR2 FYNNEI.

The chain recombines TRBV29-1 with TRBJ1-4, with D possibly TRBD1 on 5 matching bases. The length of the CDR3 is 12 residues. V lost 5 bases, J lost 14 bases, and 18 bases lay in between. Germline CDR1 is SQVTM and CDR2 is ANQGSEA. The CDR3 protein is CSVLTGPRLLFF. The CDR3, as DNA: TGCAGCGTTCTAACAGGACCTCGTCTTCTGTTTTTT.

V gene TRBV9 combines with J gene TRBJ1-1; 9 bases agree with TRBD1. The CDR3 extends over 14 amino acids. The ends lost 4 bases at V and 4 bases at J; junction bases unmatched: 5. Germline loops: CDR1 SGDLS, CDR2 YYNGEE. This CDR3 is CASSPGTGFTEAFF. The CDR3, as DNA: TGTGCCAGCAGCCCCGGGACAGGGTTCACTGAAGCTTTCTTT.

V is TRBV6-5 and J is TRBJ1-3, with D unclear. In germline, CDR1 is MNHEY, CDR2 SVGAGI. CDR3 length equals 15 residues. V was clipped by 2 bases and J by 4 bases, with 12 bases between them. The CDR3, as DNA: TGTGCCAGCAGTTACCGTCGCGTTGAAGGAAACACCATATATTTT. Translating gives CASSYRRVEGNTIYF.

V and J are TRBV18 and TRBJ1-1; 9 bases are a match to TRBD1. Germline loops: CDR1 KGHSH, CDR2 LQKENI. Losses at the gene ends were 3 bases for V and 5 bases for J; bases not matched to a gene: 13. The CDR3 runs to 17 residues. CDR3 in DNA: TGTGCCAGCTCACCGCTCGGACAGGGGAGTCCCTTAACTGAAGCTTTCTTT. The encoded protein is CASSPLGQGSPLTEAFF.

This rearrangement joins TRBV6-6 to TRBJ1-5; 8 positions match TRBD1. CDR1 MNHNY and CDR2 SVGAGI come from the germline V gene (reference sequence). The CDR3 contains 14 residues. The V and J ends lost 4 bases and 7 bases, in that order; junction bases with no gene match: 6. CDR3 residues: CASSFSGGDQPQHF. In nucleotides, the CDR3 is TGTGCCAGCAGTTTTTCAGGGGGCGACCAGCCCCAGCATTTT.

Only one count was recorded for this clone. This sequence joins TRBV7-2 and TRBJ2-3; D is uncertain. The CDR3 has 14 amino acids. V lost 2 bases and J lost 2, with 8 bases in between. CDR1 and CDR2 (germline): SGHTA, FQGNSA. This CDR3 reads CASSLTESTDTQYF. In DNA form, the CDR3 reads TGTGCCAGCAGCTTAACGGAGTCCACAGATACGCAGTATTTT.

The V gene is TRBV29-1, the J gene TRBJ1-2, with a possible D match to TRBD1 (6 bases). The CDR3 sequence is 13 residues long. Looked up from germline, CDR1 is SQVTM and CDR2 is ANQGSEA. For the CDR3, the DNA is TGCACCATAGGGGGGGGAACTAACTATGGCTACACCTTC. It is translated as CTIGGGTNYGYTF.

This chain links TRBV5-6 with TRBJ1-2; 8 bases agree with TRBD1. The V segment lost 4 bases and the J segment 4 bases; nucleotides outside the gene matches: 3. The CDR3 is made up of 13 amino acids. Looked up from germline, CDR1 is SGHDT and CDR2 is YYEEEE. CDR3 sequence (DNA): TGTGCCAGCAGCCGGGACAGGATCTATGGCTACACCTTC. This codes for CASSRDRIYGYTF.

V gene TRBV28 combines with J gene TRBJ1-5; TRBD1 matches at 9 bases. CDR3 length: 16 amino acids. The germline CDR1 and CDR2 sequences are MDHEN and SYDVKM. V shed 1 base, J shed 6 bases, and the junction held 7 bases outside the gene matches. In DNA, the CDR3 is TGTGCCAGCAGTTTATTACAGGGGGCGCGAAGTCAGCCCCAGCATTTT. The encoded protein is CASSLLQGARSQPQHF.

This chain connects TRBV7-3 to TRBJ2-2; TRBD1 is a possible D gene (6 bases). The germline CDR1 and CDR2 sequences are SGHTA and FQGTGA. The CDR3 has 13 amino acids. The V and J ends lost 6 bases and 5 bases respectively, with 10 bases between them. This CDR3 is CASRQGRTGELFF. The CDR3 coding sequence is TGTGCCAGCAGACAGGGTCGGACCGGGGAGCTGTTTTTT. The entire variable domain, with the rest obtained from reference TRBV7-3 and TRBJ2-2, is as follows: GAGVSQTPSNKVTEKGKYVELRCDPISGHTALYWYRQSLGQGPEFLIYFQGTGAADDSGLPNDRFFAVRPEGSVSTLKIQRTERGDSAVYLCASRQGRTGELFFGEGSRLTVL.

V usage is TRBV20-1 and J usage is TRBJ1-2; perhaps TRBD1 as D (5 bases). V was shortened by 3 bases and J by 3 bases, with 5 bases between the two germline ends. Germline V CDR1 and CDR2: DFQATT, SNEGSKA (reference sequence). The CDR3 runs to 11 residues. For the CDR3, the DNA is TGCAGTGCTAGCAGGGACTATGGCTACACCTTC. Translation: CSASRDYGYTF.

The chain recombines TRBV4-2 with TRBJ1-1; D is ambiguous. The germline V gene encodes CDR1 LGHNA and CDR2 YNFKEQ. The CDR3 is 17 residues long. V gave up 1 base and J gave up 0 bases, with 15 bases separating them. CDR3 protein: CASSQGEGVGMNTEAFF. The CDR3 DNA sequence: TGTGCCAGCAGCCAAGGAGAGGGAGTAGGCATGAACACTGAAGCTTTCTTT.

This clone has only a few counts. The V and J genes are TRBV27 and TRBJ2-1, with 10 positions matching TRBD2. CDR1 is MNHEY, CDR2 SMNVEV, per germline (reference sequence). V shed 1 base and J 5 bases; nucleotides not matched to a gene: 5. This CDR3 is 16 amino acids long. DNA of the CDR3: TGTGCCAGCAGTTTATATAGCGGGGGGCTAAACAATGAGCAGTTCTTC. Translating gives CASSLYSGGLNNEQFF.